What follows are 32 T cell receptor beta chains derived from one specimen sequenced in a study of glioma-infiltrating T cells. Using RNA template, CDR3s of TCR alpha and beta were amplified with iRepertoire arm-PCR. TCRdb reprocessed the multiplex PCR reads with MiXCR, giving one entry per CDR3 protein. The table has over 140,000 distinct CDR3 sequences, 35% to 50% seen once. The sequencing sample was made of glioma tissue, nonneoplastic brain tissue, or PBMCs (not recorded which). Source of these receptors: a human donor with low-grade glioma or glioblastoma, undergoing nonglioma brain surgery, or in good health (not recorded which).

The gene calls are TRBV7-6 and TRBJ2-1, with D unresolved. Between the trimmed V and J ends, which lost 2 bases and 4 bases, there was a span of 12 bases. Germline V gene lookup returns CDR1 SGHVS and CDR2 FNYEAQ. This CDR3 is 15 amino acids long. CDR3 coding DNA: TGTGCCAGCAGCTTAAGCGACAATCCTTACAATGAGCAGTTCTTC. Residues: CASSLSDNPYNEQFF. The whole variable domain, filled in from reference TRBV7-6 and TRBJ2-1, reads GAGVSQSPRYKVTKRGQDVALRCDPISGHVSLYWYRQALGQGPEFLTYFNYEAQQDKSGLPNDRFSAERPEGSISTLTIQRTEQRDSAMYRCASSLSDNPYNEQFFGPGTRLTVL.

The gene calls are TRBV7-9 and TRBJ1-6; D might be TRBD1 (6 bases). This CDR3 spans 15 amino acids. CDR1 is SEHNR and CDR2 is FQNEAQ in the germline V gene (reference sequence). The ends were cut back, 5 bases at V and 7 bases at J, with 15 bases in the middle. The CDR3 reads CASSPEGGRNSPLHF. The CDR3 DNA sequence: TGTGCCAGCAGCCCAGAAGGGGGAAGGAATTCACCCCTCCACTTT.

This clonotype was seen many times. This rearrangement joins TRBV6-6 to TRBJ2-7; 8 bases agree with TRBD1. Germline CDR1 reads MNHNY; CDR2 reads SVGAGI (reference sequence). With 2 bases clipped from V and 7 bases from J, the junction kept 4 bases outside the gene matches. This CDR3 region has 13 residues. The DNA of the CDR3 is TGTGCCAGCAGTTACGATACAGGGGGTGAGCAGTACTTC. Amino acids: CASSYDTGGEQYF.

This chain connects TRBV5-1 to TRBJ1-3; the D is unclear. Germline V lookup: CDR1 SGHRS, CDR2 YFSETQ. The CDR3 totals 14 residues. Between the trimmed V and J ends, which lost 2 bases and 0 bases, there was a span of 6 bases. The CDR3 coding sequence is TGCGCCAGCAGCTTTTCGGACTCTGGAAACACCATATATTTT. Translated: CASSFSDSGNTIYF.

This chain joins TRBV3-1 and TRBJ2-7; 15 bases are a match to TRBD2. The V segment lost 0 bases and the J segment 2 bases; nucleotides outside the gene matches: 5. This CDR3 is 18 amino acids long. From germline, CDR1 is LGHDT and CDR2 YNNKEL (reference sequence). CDR3 nucleotide sequence: TGTGCCAGCAGCCAAGATACGGGACTAGCGGGAGGAACCTACGAGCAGTACTTC. Translating gives CASSQDTGLAGGTYEQYF.

This clonotype was found once. V gene TRBV20-1 combines with J gene TRBJ1-5; a weak D match, TRBD1 (6 bases). The germline V and J ends were trimmed by 6 bases and 4 bases, with 13 bases remaining between them. This CDR3 spans 13 amino acids. Germline lookup yields CDR1 DFQATT and CDR2 SNEGSKA (reference sequence). CDR3 in DNA: TGCAGTGCGGTGGGACATCGTAATCAGCCCCAGCATTTT. This sequence encodes CSAVGHRNQPQHF.

This clonotype was seen more than once but under ten times. In nucleotides, the CDR3 is TGTGCCATCAGTATTCCGGACTATGGCTACACCTTC. Encoded protein: CAISIPDYGYTF. The chain is built from TRBV10-3 and TRBJ1-2; D unresolved. Per the germline V gene, CDR1 is ENHRY and CDR2 is SYGVKD. The CDR3 is made up of 12 amino acids. Trimming cost V 5 bases and J 3 bases, with 7 bases left between them.

The V gene is TRBV20-1, the J gene TRBJ2-7; D is perhaps TRBD1 (5 bases). The V end lost 6 bases, the J end lost 2 bases, and 11 bases lay between the germline ends. The CDR3 consists of 12 residues. Germline assignment: CDR1 DFQATT and CDR2 SNEGSKA (reference sequence). In DNA, the CDR3 is TGCAGTGCCCCAGTAGGGGCCTACGAGCAGTACTTC. Residues: CSAPVGAYEQYF.

J is TRBJ2-1 and V is TRBV12-3 or TRBV12-4; the match to TRBD2 covers 9 bases. The CDR3 runs 15 residues. Trimming removed 6 bases from V and 7 bases from J; junction bases left unmatched: 10. The CDR3 loop reads CASSLSGLAGNEQFF. CDR3 DNA sequence: TGTGCCAGCAGCCTATCGGGACTAGCTGGAAATGAGCAGTTCTTC.

The rearrangement joins TRBV25-1 to TRBJ2-5; a weak D match, TRBD1 (6 bases). CDR3 size: 15 residues. V lost 1 base to trimming and J lost 2 bases, with 11 bases between them. CDR1 and CDR2 (germline): MGHDK, SYGVNS. The CDR3, as DNA: TGTGCCAGCAGTGAATTTGGGCAGGGGCAAGAGACCCAGTACTTC. Amino acids: CASSEFGQGQETQYF.

This clonotype was recorded a few times. The rearrangement joins TRBV28 to TRBJ1-1; D gene ambiguous. Germline CDR1 is MDHEN and CDR2 is SYDVKM. The CDR3 runs to 14 residues. V was shortened by 3 bases and J by 0 bases, with 8 bases between the two germline ends. The CDR3 loop is CASSLAGMNTEAFF. The DNA for the CDR3 is TGTGCCAGCAGTTTGGCGGGCATGAACACTGAAGCTTTCTTT.

The chain employs TRBV5-1 and TRBJ1-2, with D perhaps TRBD1 (5 bases). V was pared by 1 base and J by 6 bases, with 10 bases between. Germline V CDR1 and CDR2: SGHRS, YFSETQ. The CDR3 has 13 amino acids. The CDR3 nucleotides read TGCGCCAGCAGCTTGACAGGCGGAGATGGCTACACCTTC. Translation gives CASSLTGGDGYTF. Using reference TRBV5-1 and TRBJ1-2 for the parts outside the CDR3, the full variable domain is KAGVTQTPRYLIKTRGQQVTLSCSPISGHRSVSWYQQTPGQGLQFLFEYFSETQRNKGNFPGRFSGRQFSNSRSEMNVSTLELGDSALYLCASSLTGGDGYTFGSGTRLTVV.

This clonotype was picked up a small number of times. The rearrangement joins TRBV6-6 to TRBJ2-7; 14 bases agree with TRBD2. The CDR3 is made up of 18 amino acids. The junction had 11 bases not matched to a gene; V was cut back by 2 bases and J by 5 bases. CDR1 MNHNY and CDR2 SVGAGI come from the germline V gene (reference sequence). CDR3 region: CASSYRGLAGASWDEQYF. CDR3 sequence (DNA): TGTGCCAGCAGTTACCGGGGACTAGCGGGAGCAAGTTGGGACGAGCAGTACTTC.

The rearrangement joins TRBV20-1 to TRBJ2-1, with D maybe TRBD1 (5 bases). The CDR3 sequence is 14 residues long. CDR1 and CDR2 (germline): DFQATT, SNEGSKA (reference sequence). Trimming stripped 4 bases from V and 2 bases from J, with 12 bases between. The CDR3 coding sequence is TGCAGTGCTAACCTCGTCAGGGCCTACAATGAGCAGTTCTTC. Its protein product is CSANLVRAYNEQFF.

The V and J genes are TRBV7-2 and TRBJ2-3; D gene unclear. Trimming cost V 3 bases and J 3 bases, with 13 bases left between them. Germline V gives CDR1 SGHTA, CDR2 FQGNSA. There are 15 residues in the CDR3. CDR3 sequence reads: CASSFRGFPTDTQYF. The CDR3 nucleotides are TGTGCCAGCAGCTTTAGAGGCTTTCCAACAGATACGCAGTATTTT.

This clonotype was observed a few times. The rearrangement uses TRBV29-1 and TRBJ2-3, with D perhaps TRBD1 (6 bases). Germline CDR1 is SQVTM and CDR2 is ANQGSEA. Trimming stripped 0 bases from V and 3 bases from J, with 16 bases between. The length of the CDR3 is 16 residues. CDR3 protein: CSVEDQQGMGTDTQYF. The CDR3 DNA sequence: TGCAGCGTTGAAGATCAACAGGGTATGGGTACAGATACGCAGTATTTT.

V is TRBV20-1 and J is TRBJ2-1; D ambiguous. Per germline, CDR1 DFQATT and CDR2 SNEGSKA (reference sequence). This CDR3 is 12 amino acids long. V was clipped by 4 bases and J by 3 bases, with 7 bases between them. DNA for the CDR3: TGCAGTGCTACCGCGATCTACAATGAGCAGTTCTTC. Translated: CSATAIYNEQFF.

This clonotype was counted between two and nine times. The chain employs TRBV6-5 and TRBJ2-3; D gene unclear. The CDR3 has 14 residues. Germline V gene lookup returns CDR1 MNHEY and CDR2 SVGAGI. The V gene lost 2 bases and the J gene lost 5 bases, with 11 bases spanning the gap. The CDR3 spells CASSYNHGVDTQYF. CDR3 coding DNA: TGTGCCAGCAGTTACAACCATGGGGTAGATACGCAGTATTTT.

This clonotype was seen at least ten times. V gene TRBV20-1 combines with J gene TRBJ2-3; possible D gene TRBD2, 5 bases. Germline assignment: CDR1 DFQATT and CDR2 SNEGSKA (reference sequence). The length of the CDR3 is 12 residues. Trimming stripped 5 bases from V and 4 bases from J, with 10 bases between. CDR3 DNA sequence: TGCAGTGCTTATAGTAGCGCAGATACGCAGTATTTT. It codes for CSAYSSADTQYF.

This clonotype was seen ten or more times. This chain uses TRBV6-1 with TRBJ2-1; 8 bases line up with TRBD2. The CDR3 consists of 15 residues. J was trimmed by 8 bases and V by 5 bases; bases with no gene match: 11. Looked up from germline, CDR1 is MNHNS and CDR2 is SASEGT. CDR3 in amino acids: CASSSGAGGKDEQFF. CDR3 in DNA: TGTGCCAGCAGTAGTGGGGCGGGGGGTAAGGATGAGCAGTTCTTC.

This clonotype was counted between two and nine times. The V and J genes are TRBV7-2 and TRBJ2-1; TRBD2 aligns across 12 bases. The trim removed 4 bases at V and 6 bases at J, leaving 7 bases unmatched. The CDR3 sequence is 16 residues long. Germline V gives CDR1 SGHTA, CDR2 FQGNSA. CDR3 loop: CASSSRTSGDRNEQFF. The CDR3 DNA reads as TGTGCCAGCAGCTCTCGGACTAGCGGGGACCGCAATGAGCAGTTCTTC.

This clonotype appeared many times. The chain carries TRBV20-1 and TRBJ2-1; no clear D gene. This CDR3 comprises 12 residues. V shed 3 bases and J shed 4 bases, with 7 bases lying between them. Germline assignment: CDR1 DFQATT and CDR2 SNEGSKA (reference sequence). This chain's CDR3 is CSASLQYNEQFF. CDR3 DNA: TGCAGTGCTAGTTTACAGTACAATGAGCAGTTCTTC.

This clonotype turned up a few times. V is TRBV27 and J is TRBJ1-5; D gene uncertain. CDR1 is MNHEY, CDR2 SMNVEV, per germline (reference sequence). Trimming removed 3 bases from V and 0 bases from J, with 15 bases in between. This CDR3 comprises 17 residues. The CDR3 bases are TGTGCCAGCAGTTTCCGCTCCCCGGGTTATAGCAATCAGCCCCAGCATTTT. It specifies CASSFRSPGYSNQPQHF.

This clonotype occurred a few times. In DNA form, the CDR3 reads TGTGCCAGCAGTTACAGGAAGGATCAGCCCCAGCATTTT. Translated, it gives CASSYRKDQPQHF. V usage is TRBV6-2 or TRBV6-3 and J usage is TRBJ1-5; no clear D. V was pared by 2 bases and J by 5 bases, with 7 bases between. This CDR3 is built from 13 residues. Germline CDR1 and CDR2: MNHEY and SVGEGT.

This clonotype showed up just a few times. V is TRBV6-1 and J is TRBJ2-3; 7 nucleotides line up with TRBD1. With V trimmed by 5 bases and J by 4 bases, 9 bases remained unmatched. This CDR3 region has 15 residues. Germline V CDR1 and CDR2: MNHNS, SASEGT. CDR3: CASSKRQGRSDTQYF. CDR3 DNA sequence: TGTGCCAGCAGTAAGAGACAGGGTAGATCAGATACGCAGTATTTT.

J is TRBJ1-1 and V is TRBV4-1; TRBD1 is a possible D gene (5 bases). This CDR3 spans 14 amino acids. V gave up 3 bases and J gave up 5 bases, with 13 bases separating them. Germline V gives CDR1 MGHRA, CDR2 YSYEKL. As DNA, the CDR3 is TGCGCCAGCAGCCACCCCGGGGGAAGTACTGAAGCTTTCTTT. Its protein product is CASSHPGGSTEAFF.

There are many counts of this clonotype. The V and J genes are TRBV27 and TRBJ1-5; TRBD1 aligns across 7 bases. From germline, CDR1 is MNHEY and CDR2 SMNVEV (reference sequence). The CDR3 length is 13 residues. V lost 5 bases to trimming and J lost 9 bases; unmatched junction nucleotides: 7. The CDR3 region is CASSPGQSLPQHF. CDR3 nucleotide sequence: TGTGCCAGCAGTCCGGGACAGAGTCTGCCCCAGCATTTT.

Worth noting for this clonotype: The junction departs from germline at one end; a sequencing error may be responsible. This chain links TRBV12-3 or TRBV12-4 with TRBJ1-1; D is unclear. This CDR3 region has 16 residues. CDR3 DNA: TGTGCCAGCAGTCAGACGGGAGTAGGGAGAAACACTGAAGCTTTGTTT. It translates to CASSQTGVGRNTEALF.

This clonotype has only a few counts. This chain uses TRBV2 with TRBJ1-3; D perhaps matches TRBD1 (5 bases). The V end was cut by 1 base, the J end by 4 bases, with 11 bases between. CDR3 length: 15 amino acids. CDR1 is SNHLY, CDR2 FYNNEI, per germline. The CDR3 here is CASSEGTMAGNTIYF. In nucleotides, the CDR3 is TGTGCCAGCAGTGAAGGGACAATGGCAGGAAACACCATATATTTT.

This clonotype was seen at least ten times. V usage is TRBV6-1 and J usage is TRBJ2-3; possibly TRBD1 for D (6 bases). Deletions cut 2 bases from V and 8 bases from J, with 11 bases between. The CDR3 is 13 amino acids. Germline V gene lookup returns CDR1 MNHNS and CDR2 SASEGT. This chain's CDR3 is CASSEMTGITQYF. As DNA, the CDR3 is TGTGCCAGCAGTGAAATGACAGGCATTACGCAGTATTTT.

This chain joins TRBV25-1 and TRBJ1-4, with D unclear. V was shortened by 4 bases and J by 5 bases, with 14 bases between the two germline ends. The CDR3 sequence is 15 residues long. The germline CDR1 and CDR2 sequences are MGHDK and SYGVNS. The CDR3 spells CASSAPPTLNEKLFF. The CDR3 DNA follows: TGTGCCAGCAGTGCCCCACCGACCCTAAATGAAAAACTGTTTTTT.

The chain combines TRBV5-5 with TRBJ1-1, with D possibly matching TRBD1 (5 bases). The ends were cut back, 4 bases at V and 2 bases at J, with 15 bases in the middle. CDR1 SGHKS and CDR2 YYEKEE come from the germline V gene (reference sequence). The CDR3 is 15 residues long. CDR3 bases: TGTGCCAGCAGCCCCAGCGGGACGACAAACACTGAAGCTTTCTTT. It specifies CASSPSGTTNTEAFF.